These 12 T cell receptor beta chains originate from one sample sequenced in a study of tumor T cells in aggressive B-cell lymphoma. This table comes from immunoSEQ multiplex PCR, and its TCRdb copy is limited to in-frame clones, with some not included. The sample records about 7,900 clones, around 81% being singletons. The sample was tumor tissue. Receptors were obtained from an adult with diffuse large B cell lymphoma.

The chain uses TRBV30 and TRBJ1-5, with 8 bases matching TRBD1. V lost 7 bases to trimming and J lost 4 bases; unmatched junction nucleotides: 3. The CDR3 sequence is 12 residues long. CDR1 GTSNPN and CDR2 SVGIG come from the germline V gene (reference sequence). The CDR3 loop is CALDRGNQPQHF. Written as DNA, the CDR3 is TGTGCCTTAGACAGGGGTAATCAGCCCCAGCATTTT.

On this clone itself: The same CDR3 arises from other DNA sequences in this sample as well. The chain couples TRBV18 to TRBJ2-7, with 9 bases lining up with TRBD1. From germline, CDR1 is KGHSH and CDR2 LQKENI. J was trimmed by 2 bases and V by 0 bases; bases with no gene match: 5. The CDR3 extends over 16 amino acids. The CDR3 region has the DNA TGTGCCAGCTCACCACCGGGGACAGGGAGCCCCTACGAGCAGTACTTC. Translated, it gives CASSPPGTGSPYEQYF.

CDR3 sequence reads: CASSQAGTNEKLFF. The CDR3 bases are TGTGCCAGCTCGCAGGCCGGGACAAATGAAAAACTGTTTTTT. This sequence joins TRBV18 and TRBJ1-4, with D possibly being TRBD1 (6 bases). Germline V CDR1 and CDR2: KGHSH, LQKENI. The CDR3 is 14 residues long. V gave up 6 bases and J gave up 5 bases, with 13 bases separating them.

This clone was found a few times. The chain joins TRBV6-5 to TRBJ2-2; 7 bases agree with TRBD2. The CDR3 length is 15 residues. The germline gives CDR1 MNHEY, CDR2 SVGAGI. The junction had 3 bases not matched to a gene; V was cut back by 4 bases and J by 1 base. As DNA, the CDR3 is TGTGCCAGCAGTTCAGGGACTATGAACACCGGGGAGCTGTTTTTT. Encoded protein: CASSSGTMNTGELFF.

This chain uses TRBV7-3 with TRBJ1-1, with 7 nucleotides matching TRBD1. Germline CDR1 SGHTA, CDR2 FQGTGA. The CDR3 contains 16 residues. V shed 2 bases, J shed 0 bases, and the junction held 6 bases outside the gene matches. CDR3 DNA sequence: TGTGCCAGCAGCTTATCCGGGACAGCAATGAACACTGAAGCTTTCTTT. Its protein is CASSLSGTAMNTEAFF. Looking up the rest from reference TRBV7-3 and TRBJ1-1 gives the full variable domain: GAGVSQTPSNKVTEKGKYVELRCDPISGHTALYWYRQSLGQGPEFLIYFQGTGAADDSGLPNDRFFAVRPEGSVSTLKIQRTERGDSAVYLCASSLSGTAMNTEAFFGQGTRLTVV.

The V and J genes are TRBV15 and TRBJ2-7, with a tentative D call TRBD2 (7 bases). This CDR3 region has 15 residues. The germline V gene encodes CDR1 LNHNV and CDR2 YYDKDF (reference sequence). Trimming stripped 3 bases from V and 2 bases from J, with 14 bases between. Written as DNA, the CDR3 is TGTGCCACCAGCAGGGAGGCGGGGGCGACCTACGAGCAGTACTTC. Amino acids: CATSREAGATYEQYF.

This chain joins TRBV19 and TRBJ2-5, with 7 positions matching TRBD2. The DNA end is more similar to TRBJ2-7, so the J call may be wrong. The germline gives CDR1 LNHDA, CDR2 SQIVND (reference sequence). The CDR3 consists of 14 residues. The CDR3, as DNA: TGTGCCAGTTACGGGCTAGCGGCCAACTACGAGCAGTACTTC. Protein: CASYGLAANYEQYF.

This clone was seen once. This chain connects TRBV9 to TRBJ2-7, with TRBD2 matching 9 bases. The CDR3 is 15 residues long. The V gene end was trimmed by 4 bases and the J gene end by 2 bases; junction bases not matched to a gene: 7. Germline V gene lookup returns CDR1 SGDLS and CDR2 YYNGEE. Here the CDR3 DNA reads TGTGCCAGCAGCCTCGGGACTAGCAGCGCCTACGAGCAGTACTTC. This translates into CASSLGTSSAYEQYF.

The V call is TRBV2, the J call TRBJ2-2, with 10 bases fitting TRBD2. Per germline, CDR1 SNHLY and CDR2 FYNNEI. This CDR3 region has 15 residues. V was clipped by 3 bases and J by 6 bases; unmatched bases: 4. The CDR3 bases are TGTGCCAGCAGTGAGAGCGGGAGGGCATCCGGGGAGCTGTTTTTT. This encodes CASSESGRASGELFF.

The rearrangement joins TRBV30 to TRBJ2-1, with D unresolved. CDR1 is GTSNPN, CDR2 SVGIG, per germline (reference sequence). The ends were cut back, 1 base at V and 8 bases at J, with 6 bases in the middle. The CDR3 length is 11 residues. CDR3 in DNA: TGTGCCTGGAGTGGAATAGATGAGCAGTTCTTC. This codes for CAWSGIDEQFF.

This chain's CDR3 is CASSRDISYNEQFF. The CDR3 DNA reads as TGTGCCAGCAGCAGGGACATCTCCTACAATGAGCAGTTCTTC. The chain joins TRBV14 to TRBJ2-1, with TRBD1 as a possible D gene (6 bases). V lost 5 bases and J lost 0, with 8 bases in between. The CDR3 runs to 14 residues. The germline V gene has CDR1 SGHDN and CDR2 FVKESK.

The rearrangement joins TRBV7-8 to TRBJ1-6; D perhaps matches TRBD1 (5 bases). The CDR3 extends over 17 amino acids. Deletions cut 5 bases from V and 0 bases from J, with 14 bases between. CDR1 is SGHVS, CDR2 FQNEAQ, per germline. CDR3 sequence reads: CASSHGGDLSYNSPLHF. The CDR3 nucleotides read TGTGCCAGCAGCCACGGGGGGGACCTCTCCTATAATTCACCCCTCCACTTT.